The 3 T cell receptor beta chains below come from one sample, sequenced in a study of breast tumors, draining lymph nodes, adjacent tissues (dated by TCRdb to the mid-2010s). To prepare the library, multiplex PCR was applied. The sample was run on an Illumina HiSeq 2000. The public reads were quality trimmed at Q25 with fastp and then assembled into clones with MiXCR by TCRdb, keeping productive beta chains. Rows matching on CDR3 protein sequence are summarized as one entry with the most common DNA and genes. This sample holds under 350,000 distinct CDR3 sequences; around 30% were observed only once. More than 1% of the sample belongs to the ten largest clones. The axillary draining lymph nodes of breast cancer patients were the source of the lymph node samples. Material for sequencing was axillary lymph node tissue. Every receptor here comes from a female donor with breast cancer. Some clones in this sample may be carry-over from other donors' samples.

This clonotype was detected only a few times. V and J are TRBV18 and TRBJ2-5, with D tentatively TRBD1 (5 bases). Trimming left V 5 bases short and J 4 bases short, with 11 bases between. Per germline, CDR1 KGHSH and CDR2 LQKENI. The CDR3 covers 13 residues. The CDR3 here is CASSIGDRETQYF. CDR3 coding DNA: TGTGCCAGCTCAATAGGGGATCGAGAGACCCAGTACTTC.

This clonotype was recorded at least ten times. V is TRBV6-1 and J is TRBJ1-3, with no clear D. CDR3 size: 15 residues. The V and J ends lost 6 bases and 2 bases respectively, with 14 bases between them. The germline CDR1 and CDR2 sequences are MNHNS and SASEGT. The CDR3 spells CASRPGNSAGNTIYF. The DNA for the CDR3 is TGTGCCAGCAGACCTGGGAATTCAGCTGGAAACACCATATATTTT.

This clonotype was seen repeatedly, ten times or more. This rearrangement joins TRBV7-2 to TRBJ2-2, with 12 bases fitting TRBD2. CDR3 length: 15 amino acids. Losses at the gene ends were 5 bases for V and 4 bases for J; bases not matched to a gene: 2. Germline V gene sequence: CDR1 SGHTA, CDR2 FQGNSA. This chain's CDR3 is CASSLTSGGTGELFF. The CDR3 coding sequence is TGTGCCAGCAGCCTGACTAGCGGGGGCACCGGGGAGCTGTTTTTT.